The 17 T cell receptor beta chains presented below share a single source sample, sequenced in a study of blood T cell repertoires in COVID-19 (dated by TCRdb to the early 2020s). Library prep was done by the immunoSEQ multiplex PCR assay. This immuneACCESS table, as held by TCRdb, lists in-frame sequences with V and J called but not all clones. Of the missing ones, under half trace to an unresolved V gene in checked studies; the others have no known cause. The sample yields some 80,000 clones; approximately 90% were counted once. Roughly a fifth of the sample rests with the top ten. Source material: peripheral blood. The receptors come from a human donor in a cohort sampled during active COVID-19.

This chain connects TRBV6-2 or TRBV6-3 to TRBJ2-1; tentative D call: TRBD2 (6 bases). CDR1 MNHEY and CDR2 SVGEGT come from the germline V gene. V lost 0 bases, J lost 8 bases, and 17 bases lay in between. CDR3 length: 16 residues. The CDR3 sequence is CASSYSIGGPGDEQFF. CDR3 DNA sequence: TGTGCCAGCAGTTACTCGATAGGAGGGCCGGGCGATGAGCAGTTCTTC.

The V gene is TRBV19, the J gene TRBJ2-7; no firm D call. CDR1 LNHDA and CDR2 SQIVND come from the germline V gene (reference sequence). This CDR3 region has 14 residues. Trimming shortened V by 6 bases and J by 0 bases, and 12 bases separated the two germline ends. The CDR3 region is CASSRALNSYEQYF. CDR3 nucleotide sequence: TGTGCCAGTAGCCGTGCGCTAAACTCCTACGAGCAGTACTTC. Full variable domain (rest looked up from reference TRBV19 and TRBJ2-7): DGGITQSPKYLFRKEGQNVTLSCEQNLNHDAMYWYRQDPGQGLRLIYYSQIVNDFQKGDIAEGYSVSREKKESFPLTVTSAQKNPTAFYLCASSRALNSYEQYFGPGTRLTVT.

The chain links TRBV4-3 to TRBJ1-6, with D possibly being TRBD1 (6 bases). V shed 2 bases and J shed 4 bases, with 12 bases lying between them. In germline, CDR1 is LGHNA, CDR2 YSLEER. The CDR3 extends over 16 amino acids. CDR3: CASSQQGSGYNSPLHF. The CDR3 bases are TGCGCCAGCAGCCAACAGGGGAGTGGTTATAATTCACCCCTCCACTTT.

The chain couples TRBV2 to TRBJ1-4, with 8 bases that match TRBD1. J was trimmed by 3 bases and V by 5 bases; bases with no gene match: 5. The CDR3 has 15 residues. Germline loops: CDR1 SNHLY, CDR2 FYNNEI. CDR3 nucleotides: TGTGCCAGCAGTTCGAACAGGGGGTCTAATGAAAAACTGTTTTTT. As protein: CASSSNRGSNEKLFF. Using reference TRBV2 and TRBJ1-4 for the parts outside the CDR3, the full variable domain is EPEVTQTPSHQVTQMGQEVILRCVPISNHLYFYWYRQILGQKVEFLVSFYNNEISEKSEIFDDQFSVERPDGSNFTLKIRSTKLEDSAMYFCASSSNRGSNEKLFFGSGTQLSVL.

The V and J genes are TRBV3-1 (or the pseudogene TRBV3-2) and TRBJ2-1; TRBD2 is a possible D gene (5 bases). V dropped 0 bases and J dropped 7 bases, with 16 bases sitting between them. This CDR3 contains 16 residues. The germline CDR1 and CDR2 sequences are LGHDT and YNNKEL (reference sequence). CDR3 bases: TGTGCCAGCAGCCAAGATCTGAGGGAGCTGGGGAATGAGCAGTTCTTC. This translates into CASSQDLRELGNEQFF.

This chain links TRBV7-5 with TRBJ2-2; the table gives TRBD1 as D, unverified against the DNA. TRBV7-5 is assigned pseudogene status. The CDR3 sequence is 17 residues long. The CDR3 loop reads CARSSPDRSSNTGELFF. The CDR3 DNA reads as TGTGCCAGAAGCTCCCCGGACAGGTCTTCGAACACCGGGGAGCTGTTTTTT.

The V gene is TRBV12-3 or TRBV12-4, the J gene TRBJ2-7, with D uncertain. The V gene lost 5 bases and the J gene lost 3 bases, with 8 bases spanning the gap. This CDR3 comprises 12 residues. CDR3 DNA: TGTGCCAGCAGTCCACAAGACTACGAGCAGTACTTC. Translating it yields CASSPQDYEQYF.

V is TRBV19 and J is TRBJ2-3; no clear D gene. Trimming left V 6 bases short and J 6 bases short, with 10 bases between. This CDR3 has 12 amino acids. Germline lookup yields CDR1 LNHDA and CDR2 SQIVND (reference sequence). This chain's CDR3 is CASSGGRDTQYF. In nucleotides, the CDR3 is TGTGCCAGTAGCGGTGGGCGCGATACGCAGTATTTT.

The chain has TRBV27 and TRBJ1-1, with a tentative D call TRBD1 (6 bases). V was clipped by 5 bases and J by 9 bases, with 13 bases between them. The CDR3 length is 12 residues. Germline V lookup: CDR1 MNHEY, CDR2 SMNVEV (reference sequence). The DNA of the CDR3 is TGTGCCAGCAGTCTGAGGCAGGGGCAAGCTTTCTTT. Encoded protein: CASSLRQGQAFF.

The rearrangement joins TRBV7-9 to TRBJ2-2; D remains ambiguous. CDR3 size: 17 residues. Trimming took off 5 bases at V and 3 bases at J, with 19 bases between the two ends. The germline CDR1 and CDR2 sequences are SEHNR and FQNEAQ (reference sequence). CDR3 nucleotides: TGTGCCAGCAGCCCTGGAAGAGCGAATCGTCACACCGGGGAGCTGTTTTTT. This sequence encodes CASSPGRANRHTGELFF.

The chain uses TRBV2 and TRBJ1-1; D ambiguous. Germline CDR1 SNHLY, CDR2 FYNNEI. V lost 5 bases, J lost 1 base, and 17 bases lay in between. This CDR3 spans 16 amino acids. CDR3 amino acids: CASSKDGSVWNTEAFF. CDR3 DNA: TGTGCCAGCAGTAAGGACGGGAGCGTGTGGAACACTGAAGCTTTCTTT.

This chain uses TRBV6-1 with TRBJ1-5; D is unclear. This CDR3 spans 14 amino acids. The V end lost 2 bases, the J end lost 4 bases, and 9 bases lay between the germline ends. Germline CDR1 is MNHNS and CDR2 is SASEGT. The DNA for the CDR3 is TGTGCCAGCAGTGAACACCTAAGAAATCAGCCCCAGCATTTT. It translates to CASSEHLRNQPQHF.

In this sample, this clone turned up a few times. The chain is built from TRBV15 and TRBJ2-4; D might be TRBD2 (5 bases). V lost 2 bases and J lost 0, with 11 bases in between. Germline CDR1 reads LNHNV; CDR2 reads YYDKDF (reference sequence). This CDR3 spans 16 amino acids. The DNA of the CDR3 is TGTGCCACCAGCAGAAGGCAGGAGGTAGCCAAAAACATTCAGTACTTC. Translation gives CATSRRQEVAKNIQYF.

V and J are TRBV15 and TRBJ2-2, with no clear D. Trimming removed 4 bases at V and 1 base at J, with 7 bases between. The CDR3 loop spans 14 amino acids. CDR1 and CDR2 from the germline V gene are LNHNV and YYDKDF (reference sequence). The CDR3, as DNA: TGTGCCACCAGCATCCTAGAGAACACCGGGGAGCTGTTTTTT. It encodes CATSILENTGELFF. Based on the CDR3 plus reference TRBV15 and TRBJ2-2, the full variable domain is DAMVIQNPRYQVTQFGKPVTLSCSQTLNHNVMYWYQQKSSQAPKLLFHYYDKDFNNEADTPDNFQSRRPNTSFCFLDIRSPGLGDTAMYLCATSILENTGELFFGEGSRLTVL.

The rearrangement links TRBV7-2 to TRBJ2-7; 7 nucleotides align to TRBD1. The V and J ends lost 3 bases and 7 bases, in that order; junction bases with no gene match: 6. Germline V gives CDR1 SGHTA, CDR2 FQGNSA. CDR3 length: 13 residues. CDR3 protein: CASSFTGAWEQYF. CDR3 DNA sequence: TGTGCCAGCAGCTTTACAGGGGCTTGGGAGCAGTACTTC.

The rearrangement uses TRBV5-1 and TRBJ1-6; 7 bases are shared with TRBD1. The V gene end was trimmed by 0 bases and the J gene end by 7 bases; junction bases not matched to a gene: 4. CDR3 size: 15 residues. CDR1 is SGHRS and CDR2 is YFSETQ in the germline V gene. The CDR3 reads CASSLAQGQNSPLHF. CDR3 DNA sequence: TGCGCCAGCAGCTTGGCACAGGGGCAAAATTCACCCCTCCACTTT.

The J gene is TRBJ2-5, the V gene TRBV9, with D possibly being TRBD2 (6 bases). Germline-derived CDR1 and CDR2 are SGDLS and YYNGEE. Trimming left V 3 bases short and J 3 bases short, with 12 bases between. The CDR3 covers 14 residues. CDR3 sequence: CASSAGANEETQYF. The CDR3, as DNA: TGTGCCAGCAGCGCGGGAGCAAATGAAGAGACCCAGTACTTC.